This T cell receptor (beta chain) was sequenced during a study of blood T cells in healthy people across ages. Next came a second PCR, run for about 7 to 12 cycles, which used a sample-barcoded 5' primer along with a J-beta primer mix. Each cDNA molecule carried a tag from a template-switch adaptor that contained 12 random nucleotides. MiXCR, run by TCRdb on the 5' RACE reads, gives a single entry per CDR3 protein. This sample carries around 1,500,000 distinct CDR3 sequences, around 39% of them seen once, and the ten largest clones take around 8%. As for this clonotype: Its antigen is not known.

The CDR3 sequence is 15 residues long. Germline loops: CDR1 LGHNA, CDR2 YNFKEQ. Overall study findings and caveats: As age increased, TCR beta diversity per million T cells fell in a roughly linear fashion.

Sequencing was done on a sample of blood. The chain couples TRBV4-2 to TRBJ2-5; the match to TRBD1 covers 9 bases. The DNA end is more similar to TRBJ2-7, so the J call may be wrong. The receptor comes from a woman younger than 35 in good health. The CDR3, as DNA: TGTGCCAGCAGCCAGGCTGGGACAGGGCAAGGCGAGCAGTACTTC. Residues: CASSQAGTGQGEQYF.